The rows below give T cell receptor beta chains drawn from one sample of a study of cytomegalovirus exposure and HLA in healthy donors. The data were produced by immunoSEQ multiplex PCR, yet TCRdb's version contains in-frame clones alone and is incomplete. The repertoire consists of around 180,000 clones, with around 79% occurring once and the leading ten covering 1.6%. Source material: PBMCs. These receptors were collected from a woman aged 50 to 60 in good health and CMV-seronegative. The CDR3 runs from the conserved cysteine through the conserved F or W.

j_gene,v_gene,CDR3aa
TRBJ2-7,TRBV7-9,CASSPTGSPYEQYF
TRBJ2-6,TRBV11-2,CATGQENWNSGANVLTF
TRBJ2-2,TRBV9,CASSLLAGGLSGELFF
TRBJ2-2,TRBV29-1,CSGRRMNTGELFF
TRBJ2-1,TRBV7-3,CASSPPPRLAGHEQFF
TRBJ2-7,TRBV5-1,CASSLVGRERLEQYF
TRBJ1-5,TRBV6-6,CASSYSLAGNQPQHF
TRBJ2-1,TRBV7-6,CASSFGLRGGGEQFF
TRBJ2-5,TRBV5-5,CASSFRGGSERETQYF
TRBJ1-1,TRBV7-2,CASSLAVRGEAFF
TRBJ2-7,TRBV18,CASTSDRDEQYF
TRBJ2-5,TRBV11-3,CASSRDFQETQYF
TRBJ2-4,TRBV7-3,CASSRDGGTKNIQYF
TRBJ1-3,TRBV18,CASSPTDTGGNTIYF
TRBJ1-5,TRBV28,CASSLVRDRQPQHF
TRBJ2-5,TRBV5-1,CASSLGGSQYF
TRBJ1-2,TRBV27,CASSGHRDSNYGYTF
TRBJ2-1,TRBV7-9,CASSKTSGRANEQFF
TRBJ2-7,TRBV5-1,CASSRDFHEQYF
TRBJ1-1,TRBV27,CASSLRGQNFPPLNTEAFF
TRBJ2-1,TRBV10-3,CAISDLAGRDEQFF
TRBJ2-7,TRBV2,CASSDWTSGGPTPVHEQYF
TRBJ2-3,TRBV28,CASSLLAGGAKGADTQYF
TRBJ2-5,TRBV19,CASSIATGIQETQYF
TRBJ2-5,TRBV14,CASSLNRPGTQYF
TRBJ2-5,TRBV5-6,CASSLTSGSWRETQYF
TRBJ2-5,TRBV7-3,CASSSRGGFGETQYF
TRBJ2-1,TRBV6-1,CASARAPSGEQFF
TRBJ2-1,TRBV11-1,CASSLDGSGLGEQFF
TRBJ1-2,TRBV7-9,CASSGDRGLGIGYTF
TRBJ2-3,TRBV7-9,CASSLSFGQTTMQYF
TRBJ1-2,TRBV2,CASSERQANYGYTF
TRBJ2-5,TRBV15,CATSGGLAGAWETQYF
TRBJ2-7,TRBV6-1,CASSVGPTRPTYEQYF
TRBJ2-2,TRBV27,CASSFLGQTNTGELFF
TRBJ2-1,TRBV18,CASSPGLTYNEQFF
TRBJ1-3,TRBV28,CASSSGSNGNTIYF
TRBJ2-1,TRBV4-3,CASSPAGQGGNEQFF
TRBJ1-1,TRBV2,CASREDSPEAFF
TRBJ2-7,TRBV7-2,CASSPRTGGFYEQYF
TRBJ1-4,TRBV6-5,CASSYSGATEKLFF
TRBJ2-2,TRBV7-3,CASSRQGSGTGELFF
TRBJ2-5,TRBV5-1,CASSLRQETQYF
TRBJ2-7,TRBV27,CASSLSNGGEQYF
NA,TRBV15,CATSRAQRGLSHEQYF
TRBJ1-1,TRBV7-2,CASSTGPGIQYEAFF
TRBJ1-2,TRBV4-3,CASSQERARGSGYTF
TRBJ1-3,TRBV28,CASSLQFTGNTIYF
TRBJ2-1,TRBV29-1,CSVESQGYNEQFF
TRBJ2-7,TRBV11-2,CASSLVFNSYEQYF
TRBJ2-3,TRBV7-2,CASSLPQTPSGRKPDTQYF
TRBJ1-2,TRBV5-6,CASSALGLNYGYTF